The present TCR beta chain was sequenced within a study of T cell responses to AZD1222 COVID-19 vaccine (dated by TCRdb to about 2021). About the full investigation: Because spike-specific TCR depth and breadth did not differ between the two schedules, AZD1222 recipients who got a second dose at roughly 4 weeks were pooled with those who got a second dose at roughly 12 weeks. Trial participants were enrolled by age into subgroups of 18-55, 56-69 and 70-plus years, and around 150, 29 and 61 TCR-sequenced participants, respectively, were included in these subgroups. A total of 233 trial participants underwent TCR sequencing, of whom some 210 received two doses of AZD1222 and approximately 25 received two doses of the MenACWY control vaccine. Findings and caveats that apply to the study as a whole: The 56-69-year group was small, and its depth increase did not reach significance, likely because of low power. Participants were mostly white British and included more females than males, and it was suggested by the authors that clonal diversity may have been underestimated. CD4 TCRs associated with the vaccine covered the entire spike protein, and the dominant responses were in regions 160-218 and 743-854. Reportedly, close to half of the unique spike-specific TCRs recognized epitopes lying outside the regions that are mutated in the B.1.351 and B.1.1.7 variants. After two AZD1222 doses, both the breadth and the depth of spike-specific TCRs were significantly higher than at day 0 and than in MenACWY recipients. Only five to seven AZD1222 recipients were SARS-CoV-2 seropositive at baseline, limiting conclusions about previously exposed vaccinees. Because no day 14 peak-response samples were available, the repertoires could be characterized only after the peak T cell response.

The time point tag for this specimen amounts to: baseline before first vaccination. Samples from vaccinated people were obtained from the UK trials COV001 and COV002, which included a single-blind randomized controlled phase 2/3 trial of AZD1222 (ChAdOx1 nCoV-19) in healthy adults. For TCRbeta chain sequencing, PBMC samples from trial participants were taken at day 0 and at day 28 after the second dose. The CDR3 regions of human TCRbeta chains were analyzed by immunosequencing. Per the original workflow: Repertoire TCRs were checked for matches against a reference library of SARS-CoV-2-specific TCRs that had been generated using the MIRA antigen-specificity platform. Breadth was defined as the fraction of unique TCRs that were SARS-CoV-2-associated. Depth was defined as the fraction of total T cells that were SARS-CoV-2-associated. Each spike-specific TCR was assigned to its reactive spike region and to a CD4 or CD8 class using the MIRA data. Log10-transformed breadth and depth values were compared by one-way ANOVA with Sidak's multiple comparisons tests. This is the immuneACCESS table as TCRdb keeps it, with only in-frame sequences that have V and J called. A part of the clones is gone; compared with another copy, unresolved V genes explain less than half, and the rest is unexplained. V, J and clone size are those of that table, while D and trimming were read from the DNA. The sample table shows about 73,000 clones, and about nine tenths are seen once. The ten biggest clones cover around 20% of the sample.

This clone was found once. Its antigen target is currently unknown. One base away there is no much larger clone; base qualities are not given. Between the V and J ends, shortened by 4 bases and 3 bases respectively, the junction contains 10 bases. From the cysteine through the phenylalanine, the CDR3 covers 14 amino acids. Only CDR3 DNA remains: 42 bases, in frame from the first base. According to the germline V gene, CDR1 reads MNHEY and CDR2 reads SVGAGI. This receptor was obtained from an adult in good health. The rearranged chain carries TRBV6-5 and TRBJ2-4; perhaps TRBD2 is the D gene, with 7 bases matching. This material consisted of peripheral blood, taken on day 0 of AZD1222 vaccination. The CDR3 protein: CASSWGGSKNIQYF. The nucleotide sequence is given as TGTGCCAGCAGTTGGGGGGGCAGCAAAAACATTCAGTACTTC.